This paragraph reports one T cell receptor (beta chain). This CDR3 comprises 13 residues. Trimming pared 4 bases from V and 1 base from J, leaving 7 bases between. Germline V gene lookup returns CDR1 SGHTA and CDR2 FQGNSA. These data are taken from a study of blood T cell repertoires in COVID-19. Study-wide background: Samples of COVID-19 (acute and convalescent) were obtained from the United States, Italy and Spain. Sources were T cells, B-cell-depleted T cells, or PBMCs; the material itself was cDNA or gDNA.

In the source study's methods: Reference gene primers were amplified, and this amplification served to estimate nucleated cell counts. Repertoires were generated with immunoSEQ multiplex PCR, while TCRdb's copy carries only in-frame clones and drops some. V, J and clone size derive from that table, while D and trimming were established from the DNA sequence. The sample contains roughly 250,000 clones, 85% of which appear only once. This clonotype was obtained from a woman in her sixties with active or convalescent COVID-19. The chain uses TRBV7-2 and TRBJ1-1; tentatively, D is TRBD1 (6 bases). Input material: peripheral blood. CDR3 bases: TGTGCCAGCAGCTCAGGGGCGAACACTGAAGCTTTCTTT. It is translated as CASSSGANTEAFF.